A selection of T cell receptor beta chains follows, all from one sample in a study of identical twins. TCRdb reanalysed the 5' RACE reads using MiXCR and keeps one entry per CDR3 protein. The table lists some 190,000 distinct CDR3 sequences, less than 20% of them singletons, with 35% to 50% in the top ten. The same sample was also studied in work on T cells expressing NK-cell markers.

Sequencing was performed on CD8+ T cells sorted from blood. These receptors came from a woman under 30 in good health. Each CDR3 is given with its conserved first and last residue. The D gene is left open where the match is weak. Clone size is shown for a subset of rows, as once, few, many or a class of expanded clone.

j_call clone_size d_call v_call cdr3_nt cdr3_aa
TRBJ2-7 few TRBD2 TRBV4-3 TGCGCCAGCAGCCAAGGACTAGCGCACTCCTACGAGCAGTACTTC CASSQGLAHSYEQYF
TRBJ2-1 few TRBD2 TRBV4-3 TGCGCCAGCAGCCAAAACTTAGCGGGACCACCTTACAATGAGCAGTTCTTC CASSQNLAGPPYNEQFF
TRBJ2-1 few NA TRBV27 TGTGCCAGCAGATCTCTGGAGACACCTAATGAGCAGTTCTTC CASRSLETPNEQFF
TRBJ2-1 once TRBD1 TRBV7-9 TGTGCCAGCAGCCCGCGTACAGGGGGCGCGGGTAATGAGCAGTTCTTC CASSPRTGGAGNEQFF
TRBJ1-6 few NA TRBV20-1 TGCAGTGCTAGAGATAGCGGCCGTCGTGGGGTATATAATTCACCCCTCCACTTT CSARDSGRRGVYNSPLHF
TRBJ2-7 NA NA TRBV6-5 TGTGCCAGCAGTTTTAGTACAGACAACTACGAGCAGTACTTC CASSFSTDNYEQYF
TRBJ2-2 NA NA TRBV3-1 TGTGCCAGCAGCCAAGAGTTGTGGCTAGCAGGGAACACCGGGGAGCTGTTTTTT CASSQELWLAGNTGELFF
TRBJ2-3 NA NA TRBV2 TGTGCCAGCAAGTTTTCTGGAGTTCCAGATACGCAGTATTTT CASKFSGVPDTQYF
TRBJ2-2 many NA TRBV7-9 TGTGCCAGCAGCCGCAGAGCGACAGCTCCGGGGGAGCTGTTTTTT CASSRRATAPGELFF
TRBJ2-3 few NA TRBV27 TGTGCCAGCACCTTAAGGGACCCGGCGGTGGGTACGCAGTATTTT CASTLRDPAVGTQYF
TRBJ2-7 NA NA TRBV13 TGTGCCAGCAGCTTACTAGGTCCCGAGCAGTACTTC CASSLLGPEQYF
TRBJ2-1 NA NA TRBV6-1 TGTGCCAGCAGCCACGAGAGGGGCCGCCACAATGAGCAGTTCTTC CASSHERGRHNEQFF
TRBJ1-2 NA TRBD1 TRBV29-1 TGCAGCGTCCACCACAGGGGGGTTAACTATGGCTACACCTTC CSVHHRGVNYGYTF
TRBJ2-7 NA TRBD1 TRBV11-2 TGTGCCAGCAGCAGATACGGGACAGGGGACGAGCAGTACTTC CASSRYGTGDEQYF
TRBJ1-2 NA NA TRBV4-3 TGCGCCAGCAGCCAAGACGTGGGCCGGGACTATGGCTACACCTTC CASSQDVGRDYGYTF
TRBJ2-1 NA NA TRBV7-8 TGTGCCAGCAGCCCCGCGCTGGATGAGCAGTTCTTC CASSPALDEQFF
TRBJ2-7 NA NA TRBV12-5 TGTGCTAGTGGTGACAGGTTTCTCGAGCAGTACTTC CASGDRFLEQYF
TRBJ2-1 NA NA TRBV9 TGTGCCAGCAGCGCCCGGGACGCCCCGGGGGTCAATGAGCAGTTCTTC CASSARDAPGVNEQFF
TRBJ2-7 NA TRBD2 TRBV6-1 TGTGCCAGCAGTGCGGGACTAGCGTGGGAGCAGTACTTC CASSAGLAWEQYF
TRBJ2-3 NA TRBD2 TRBV7-2 TGTGCCAGCGACCTCTCAGCGGGAGGGATCACAGATACGCAGTATTTT CASDLSAGGITDTQYF
TRBJ2-7 NA NA TRBV6-2/TRBV6-3 TGTGCCAGCAGTTACTCGAACTCCTACGAGCAGTACTTC CASSYSNSYEQYF
TRBJ2-4 NA NA TRBV2 TGTGCCAGCAGCCCATTTGATGAAAACATTCAGTACTTC CASSPFDENIQYF
TRBJ2-1 few NA TRBV10-1 TGCGCCACCTCCCGTGGGACAAGGGGCGATGAGCAGTTCTTC CATSRGTRGDEQFF
TRBJ2-1 NA NA TRBV6-6 TGTGCCAGCACGGTAGCGACCTACAATGAGCAGTTCTTC CASTVATYNEQFF
TRBJ2-2 once TRBD2 TRBV7-2 TGTGCCAGCAGCCCTAGCGGAGAACCCGCGAACACCGGGGAGCTGTTTTTT CASSPSGEPANTGELFF
TRBJ1-1 NA NA TRBV5-8 TGTGCCAGCAGCCCTGGGCCGGGGTTTCTGAACACTGAAGCTTTCTTT CASSPGPGFLNTEAFF
TRBJ2-6 NA NA TRBV6-2/TRBV6-3 TGTGCCAGCACCCACTTCCGACAGGTCTCTGGGGCCAACGTCCTGACTTTC CASTHFRQVSGANVLTF
TRBJ2-1 few NA TRBV5-1 TGCGCCAGCAGCTTGGTTGAAGGTCAGTTCTACAATGAGCAGTTCTTC CASSLVEGQFYNEQFF
TRBJ1-1 few NA TRBV27 TGTGCCAGCGGACAAGGGGGGAACACTGAAGCTTTCTTT CASGQGGNTEAFF
TRBJ2-7 few TRBD1 TRBV6-5 TGTGCCAGCAGTTACGGGACAGGGCTCGAGCAGTACTTC CASSYGTGLEQYF
TRBJ1-1 few NA TRBV7-9 TGTGCCGAGGGGGGGTTGATGAACACTGAAGCTTTCTTT CAEGGLMNTEAFF
TRBJ2-7 few TRBD1 TRBV12-3/TRBV12-4 TGTGCCAGCAGCCTAGGGACAGTTTTCGACGAGCAGTACTTC CASSLGTVFDEQYF
TRBJ2-5 once TRBD1 TRBV9 TGTGCCAGCAGCGTAGATGAGACAGGGGTATTGGAGACCCAGTACTTC CASSVDETGVLETQYF
TRBJ1-2 few NA TRBV7-9 TGTGCCAGCAGCTTCCCTCTTGACACCCATGGCTACACCTTC CASSFPLDTHGYTF
TRBJ1-1 few NA TRBV28 TGTGCCAGCAGTCTGGGACCGAGAGTTGAAGCTTTCTTT CASSLGPRVEAFF
TRBJ2-1 NA NA TRBV2 TGTGCCAGCAGTGAATCGTCTAGTTTATCACCGATCCATGAGCAGTTCTTC CASSESSSLSPIHEQFF